What follows are 18 T cell receptor beta chains derived from one specimen sequenced in a study of T cell clonality in common variable immunodeficiency. Study-wide results and caveats: Reportedly, TCR beta sequences from common variable immunodeficiency showed fewer deletions and N-nucleotide insertions.

Antigens for these TCRs are unknown. Assay: immunoSEQ multiplex PCR; the TCRdb copy retains only in-frame clones and omits some. The sample was found to contain about 16,000 clones, and every one recurs. Sequencing was done on a sample of peripheral blood mononuclear cells. All receptors come from a human donor with common variable immunodeficiency.

There are a few counts of this clone. Read sequence stops 3 residues before the CDR3 end, and the germline J gene provides the missing end. V and J are TRBV2 and TRBJ1-6; tentative D call: TRBD1 (6 bases). Germline V gene sequence: CDR1 SNHLY, CDR2 FYNNEI. CDR3 length: 11 amino acids. The V end was cut by 10 bases, the J end by 10 bases, with 11 bases between. CDR3 bases read: TGTGCCACCCAAGGGGGATCACCC. It codes for CATQGGSP. The CDR3 in its entirety is CATQGGSPLHF. The whole variable domain, filled in from reference TRBV2 and TRBJ1-6, reads EPEVTQTPSHQVTQMGQEVILRCVPISNHLYFYWYRQILGQKVEFLVSFYNNEISEKSEIFDDQFSVERPDGSNFTLKIRSTKLEDSAMYFCATQGGSPLHFGNGTRLTVT.

This clone was seen a few times. The CDR3 goes on 3 residues after the read ends, and that part is filled in from the germline J gene. The chain recombines TRBV11-2 with TRBJ2-7; 8 bases are a match to TRBD2. CDR3 length equals 14 residues. CDR1 is SGHAT and CDR2 is FQNNGV in the germline V gene. Trimming removed 5 bases from V and 2 bases from J; junction bases left unmatched: 5. The sequenced CDR3 bases are TGTGCCAGCAGCCGGGAGGGGGGGACCTACGAG. This translates into CASSREGGTYE. The full CDR3 protein is CASSREGGTYEQYF.

This clone has only a few counts. From the germline J gene comes the end of the CDR3, since the read stops 3 residues before it. This rearrangement joins TRBV6-2 or TRBV6-3 to TRBJ2-7; possibly TRBD2 for D (6 bases). There are 16 residues in the CDR3. The germline CDR1 and CDR2 sequences are MNHEY and SVGEGT. V was trimmed by 8 bases and J by 0 bases, leaving 20 bases between them. The DNA read from the CDR3 is TGTGCCAGCCGTCCTTCGGGGGAGAAATCCTCCTACGAG. This gives the protein CASRPSGEKSSYE. The whole CDR3 protein is CASRPSGEKSSYEQYF.

This clone was counted ten times or more. The sequence runs out 3 residues before the end of the CDR3; the remainder is reconstructed from the germline J gene. The rearrangement links TRBV5-1 to TRBJ2-7, with TRBD2 matching 7 bases. The V gene's germline CDR1 is SGHRS and CDR2 YFSETQ. CDR3 length: 15 amino acids. Trimming at V came to 0 bases and at J to 0 bases, leaving 3 bases not matched to a gene. This CDR3 is CASSLGAGNSYEQYF. The part of the CDR3 DNA that was read is TGCGCCAGCAGCTTGGGAGCGGGAAACTCCTACGAG.

This clone was seen ten or more times. The missing CDR3 end, 3 residues past where the read stops, is filled in from the germline J gene. The rearrangement links TRBV30 to TRBJ1-5; 9 bases map to TRBD1. With V trimmed by 2 bases and J by 3 bases, 8 bases remained unmatched. The CDR3 is 16 amino acids. Germline V CDR1 and CDR2: GTSNPN, SVGIG (reference sequence). The CDR3 bases that were read are TGTGCCTGGAGTTATACGGACAGGGGAAACAATCAGCCC. Residues: CAWSYTDRGNNQP. The full CDR3 protein reads CAWSYTDRGNNQPQHF.

This clone has a count of ten or more. The read comes to an end 3 residues before the CDR3 does, leaving the germline J gene to fill in the end. V usage is TRBV18 and J usage is TRBJ2-5, with D unclear. The V end lost 3 bases, the J end lost 1 base, and 9 bases lay between the germline ends. CDR1 and CDR2 from the germline V gene are KGHSH and LQKENI. CDR3 length equals 14 residues. Incomplete CDR3 DNA: TGTGCCAGCTCACCGGCGGTCGGCCAAGAGACC. Protein sequence: CASSPAVGQET. Given in full, the CDR3 is CASSPAVGQETQYF.

Within the sample, this clone is medium-sized. The read comes to an end 3 residues before the CDR3 does, leaving the germline J gene to fill in the end. The chain joins TRBV30 to TRBJ2-1; 11 bases align to TRBD1. The CDR3 length is 14 residues. CDR1 is GTSNPN and CDR2 is SVGIG in the germline V gene (reference sequence). After removal of 4 bases from V and 9 bases from J, the junction contained 8 bases not matched to a gene. CDR3 bases read: TGTGCCTGGAACCGGGACAGGGGGGCACGTGAG. Translated: CAWNRDRGARE. The whole CDR3 is CAWNRDRGAREQFF.

This clone was counted ten times or more. The missing CDR3 end, 3 residues past where the read stops, is filled in from the germline J gene. The rearrangement links TRBV20-1 to TRBJ2-2, with 11 bases fitting TRBD2. The germline CDR1 and CDR2 sequences are DFQATT and SNEGSKA (reference sequence). The V and J ends lost 4 bases and 6 bases, in that order; junction bases with no gene match: 7. CDR3 length: 15 amino acids. The DNA read from the CDR3 is TGCAGTGCTACACATAGCGGGGGGGCCGCCGGGGAG. Translating gives CSATHSGGAAGE. The entire CDR3 is CSATHSGGAAGELFF.

As to this clone: Coverage ceases 3 residues before the CDR3 finishes, and the germline J gene fills in the end. The V call is TRBV18, the J call TRBJ2-5, with D perhaps matching TRBD1 (5 bases). V gave up 3 bases and J gave up 2 bases, with 13 bases separating them. The CDR3 has 15 amino acids. The V gene's germline CDR1 is KGHSH and CDR2 LQKENI. The CDR3 here is CASSPLQGSQETQYF. The CDR3 bases that were read are TGTGCCAGCTCACCGCTTCAGGGATCACAAGAGACC.

This clone turned up a few times. The CDR3 goes on 3 residues after the read ends, and that part is filled in from the germline J gene. The V call is TRBV6-2 or TRBV6-3, the J call TRBJ1-5; TRBD1 might be the D (5 bases). Trimming took 2 bases from V and 2 from J, leaving 10 bases between them. The CDR3 spans 15 residues. Germline V lookup: CDR1 MNHEY, CDR2 SVGEGT. The CDR3 is CASSYEGIGNQPQHF. CDR3 DNA (partial): TGTGCCAGCAGTTACGAGGGGATCGGCAATCAGCCC.

This clone has just a few counts. The CDR3 DNA, read in part, is TGTGCCTGGAGTGGAGGGGCAACTAATGAAAAA. Amino acid sequence: CAWSGGATNEK. The complete CDR3 protein is CAWSGGATNEKLFF. The chain uses TRBV30 and TRBJ1-4; perhaps TRBD1 as D (5 bases). The DNA ends 3 residues before the CDR3 does, and the rest of the CDR3 is filled in from the germline J gene. CDR1 and CDR2 from the germline V gene are GTSNPN and SVGIG (reference sequence). With 1 base removed from V and 0 bases from J, the gap between germline ends came to 6 bases. The CDR3 consists of 14 residues. Full variable domain (outside the CDR3, taken from reference TRBV30 and TRBJ1-4): SQTIHQWPATLVQPVGSPLSLECTVEGTSNPNLYWYRQAAGRGLQLLFYSVGIGQISSEVPQNLSASRPQDRQFILSSKKLLLSDSGFYLCAWSGGATNEKLFFGSGTQLSVL.

There are many counts of this clone. The CDR3 end falls 3 residues outside the read, so it is completed with the germline J gene. V usage is TRBV9 and J usage is TRBJ2-5; TRBD2 might be the D (5 bases). The germline CDR1 and CDR2 sequences are SGDLS and YYNGEE. Trimming shortened V by 0 bases and J by 6 bases, and 9 bases separated the two germline ends. The CDR3 covers 13 residues. Here the CDR3 reads CASSVDEGQTQYF. CDR3 bases read: TGTGCCAGCAGCGTAGACGAGGGTCAGACC. Drawing the rest from reference TRBV9 and TRBJ2-5, the complete variable domain is DSGVTQTPKHLITATGQRVTLRCSPRSGDLSVYWYQQSLDQGLQFLIQYYNGEERAKGNILERFSAQQFPDLHSELNLSSLELGDSALYFCASSVDEGQTQYFGPGTRLLVL.

With respect to this clone: The sequenced fragment ends 3 residues before the CDR3 boundary, so the rest is inferred from the germline J gene. J is TRBJ2-1 and V is TRBV11-3; D remains unclear. The CDR3 loop spans 12 amino acids. The V end lost 1 base, the J end lost 6 bases, and 4 bases lay between the germline ends. In germline, CDR1 is SGHNT, CDR2 YENEEA. CDR3 amino acids: CASSLAGNEQFF. The sequenced part of the CDR3 DNA is TGTGCCAGCAGCTTAGCGGGCAATGAG.

In this sample, this clone turned up a few times. The read terminates 3 residues ahead of where the CDR3 ends, so the germline J gene completes it. This chain links TRBV19 with TRBJ1-1, with 8 nucleotides matching TRBD1. Germline trimming cut 2 bases from V and 1 base from J; bases unmatched to any gene: 6. This CDR3 has 16 residues. Germline V gene lookup returns CDR1 LNHDA and CDR2 SQIVND (reference sequence). This CDR3 reads CASSITGGISNTEAFF. CDR3 bases read: TGTGCCAGTAGTATAACAGGGGGGATCTCGAACACTGAA.

This clone has a count of ten or more. Read data end 3 residues before the CDR3 end; the end is taken from the germline J gene. The chain carries TRBV18 and TRBJ1-4; D gene unclear. The CDR3 totals 14 residues. V was cut by 5 bases and J by 0 bases, with 7 bases left in between. Germline V CDR1 and CDR2: KGHSH, LQKENI. The part of the CDR3 DNA that was read is TGTGCCAGCTCAACCGGTGCAACTAATGAAAAA. Encoded protein: CASSTGATNEK. The whole CDR3 reads CASSTGATNEKLFF.

With respect to this clone: The read terminates 3 residues ahead of where the CDR3 ends, so the germline J gene completes it. The chain is built from TRBV18 and TRBJ1-4; TRBD1 matches at 9 bases. The CDR3 totals 13 residues. Germline V gives CDR1 KGHSH, CDR2 LQKENI. The CDR3 spells CASSPGTGRKLFF. The CDR3 bases that were read are TGTGCCAGCTCACCGGGGACAGGGCGGAAA.

A word on this clone: The read ends 3 residues before the CDR3 terminus; that terminus is restored from the germline J gene. The chain recombines TRBV7-6 with TRBJ2-3; 10 bases align to TRBD1. The CDR3 loop spans 16 amino acids. CDR1 SGHVS and CDR2 FNYEAQ come from the germline V gene. Unmatched junction bases numbered 8, after V lost 6 bases and J lost 2 bases. The sequenced CDR3 bases are TGTGCCAGCAGTCGGACAGGGGGTGGGAACACAGATACG. The encoded protein is CASSRTGGGNTDT. The entire CDR3 protein reads CASSRTGGGNTDTQYF.

Concerning this clone: The CDR3 end is not reached by the read, which stops 3 residues before it; the germline J gene fills it in. The chain joins TRBV7-3 to TRBJ2-5; the D is unclear. The germline V and J ends were trimmed by 0 bases and 4 bases, with 6 bases remaining between them. Germline loops: CDR1 SGHTA, CDR2 FQGTGA. The length of the CDR3 is 13 residues. The CDR3 reads CASSLTPGETQYF. The part of the CDR3 DNA that was read is TGTGCCAGCAGCTTAACCCCGGGAGAGACC.